A selection of T cell receptor beta chains follows, all from one sample in a study of shared clonotypes between healthy human individuals. The protocol was immunoSEQ multiplex PCR, while the TCRdb copy is restricted to in-frame clones and leaves out a portion. The sample consists of roughly 2,500,000 clones, approximately 93% of them appearing once. Material for sequencing was naive CD4+ T cells from PBMCs. The receptors here all came from a man younger than 35 in good health. Some clones in this sample may be carry-over from other donors' samples. Both conserved end residues are part of each CDR3. A D gene is named only where the DNA matches it firmly. The size field is filled for only some rows; it gives once, few, many or a size class.

V	D	J	size	CDR3	DNA
TRBV10-1	-	TRBJ2-1	-	CASSETRVGTEQFF	TGCGCCAGCAGTGAGACTAGGGTGGGCACTGAGCAGTTCTTC
TRBV28	-	TRBJ1-2	-	CASSLGRYGYTF	TGTGCCAGCAGTTTAGGGAGGTATGGCTACACCTTC
TRBV19	TRBD2	TRBJ2-2	-	CASSRLAGVTGELFF	TGTGCCAGTAGCAGACTAGCGGGAGTCACCGGGGAGCTGTTTTTT
TRBV5-1	TRBD2	TRBJ2-1	-	CASSQLAGVDEQFF	TGCGCCAGCAGCCAGCTCGCGGGAGTCGATGAGCAGTTCTTC
TRBV10-3	-	TRBJ1-1	-	CAISEKSGTEAFF	TGTGCCATCAGTGAAAAAAGCGGGACTGAAGCTTTCTTT
TRBV12-5	-	TRBJ2-5	-	CASGEGPETQYF	TGTGCTAGTGGCGAGGGCCCAGAGACCCAGTACTTC
TRBV7-3	TRBD2	TRBJ2-1	-	CASSRLADIQFF	TGTGCCAGCAGCCGACTAGCGGATATTCAGTTCTTC
TRBV9	-	TRBJ2-3	-	CASSVAVRSDTQYF	TGTGCCAGCAGCGTAGCTGTCCGATCAGATACGCAGTATTTT
TRBV6-6	-	TRBJ1-1	-	CASIRSGSNTEAFF	TGTGCCAGCATCCGGTCAGGGTCGAACACTGAAGCTTTCTTT
TRBV19	-	TRBJ2-2	-	CASSSGGAIITGELFF	TGTGCCAGTAGTTCTGGGGGCGCAATCATCACCGGGGAGCTGTTTTTT
TRBV1	-	TRBJ2-2	-	CTSSQDVAGELFF	TGCACCAGCAGCCAAGATGTCGCCGGGGAGCTGTTTTTT
TRBV7-6	-	TRBJ1-3	-	CASSLARSGASGNTIYF	TGTGCCAGCAGCTTAGCGCGTAGTGGGGCCTCTGGAAACACCATATATTTT
TRBV14	-	TRBJ2-7	-	CASSQGRASYEQYF	TGTGCCAGCAGCCAAGGCAGGGCATCCTACGAGCAGTACTTC
TRBV28	TRBD1	TRBJ1-5	-	CASRSVGDRVIHQPQHF	TGTGCCAGCAGGTCTGTCGGGGACAGGGTTATTCATCAGCCCCAGCATTTT
TRBV7-3	-	TRBJ2-7	-	CASSLNQGSYEQYF	TGTGCCAGCAGCTTAAACCAGGGGTCGTACGAGCAGTACTTC
TRBV6-5	-	TRBJ1-6	once	CASFSGSDRSPLHF	TGTGCCAGCTTCTCGGGGAGCGACAGGTCACCCCTCCACTTT
TRBV19	-	TRBJ2-7	-	CASSLALSYEQYF	TGTGCCAGTAGTCTTGCCCTCAGCTACGAGCAGTACTTC
TRBV2	TRBD1	TRBJ1-5	-	CATQPGTGNQPQHF	TGTGCCACTCAACCTGGGACAGGTAATCAGCCCCAGCATTTT
TRBV6-5	-	TRBJ2-3	-	CASRRTVSTDTQYF	TGTGCCAGCAGAAGGACAGTCAGCACAGATACGCAGTATTTT
TRBV5-1	TRBD1	TRBJ2-2	-	CASSLVLGTGRTGELFF	TGCGCCAGCAGCTTGGTCCTCGGGACAGGGAGAACCGGGGAGCTGTTTTTT
TRBV7-8	TRBD1	TRBJ1-5	-	CASSLVQGAWYSNQPQHF	TGTGCCAGCAGCTTAGTTCAGGGGGCCTGGTATAGCAATCAGCCCCAGCATTTT
TRBV10-3	-	TRBJ2-3	once	CAISESSPVEDTQYF	TGTGCCATCAGTGAGTCAAGCCCGGTGGAGGATACGCAGTATTTT
TRBV28	-	TRBJ1-1	once	CASSLLTWNEAFF	TGTGCCAGCAGTTTATTGACATGGAATGAAGCTTTCTTT
TRBV5-5	-	TRBJ2-5	-	CASSLGTVGETQYF	TGTGCCAGCAGCTTGGGGACAGTGGGAGAGACCCAGTACTTC
TRBV10-3	TRBD2	TRBJ2-1	-	CAISGPSGERNEQFF	TGTGCCATCAGTGGACCTAGCGGTGAGAGGAATGAGCAGTTCTTC
TRBV20-1	-	TRBJ1-2	few	CSASKDYGYTF	TGCAGTGCGTCCAAAGACTATGGCTACACCTTC
TRBV19	TRBD2	TRBJ2-1	-	CASSIVGGTSGGVVNEQFF	TGTGCCAGTAGTATAGTAGGTGGGACTAGCGGGGGGGTGGTTAATGAGCAGTTCTTC
TRBV4-3	TRBD1	TRBJ1-1	once	CASSQIQGRGLGDTEAFF	TGCGCCAGCAGCCAAATTCAGGGCAGGGGGCTTGGGGACACTGAAGCTTTCTTT
TRBV19	-	TRBJ2-1	-	CASRGARGDNEQFF	TGTGCCAGCAGGGGAGCTAGGGGGGACAATGAGCAGTTCTTC
TRBV6-1	-	TRBJ2-7	-	CASTLGQDGSYEQYF	TGTGCCAGCACCCTAGGTCAGGACGGCTCCTACGAGCAGTACTTC
TRBV19	-	TRBJ2-3	-	CATPGPGGSAITDTQYF	TGTGCCACTCCCGGACCGGGGGGCTCCGCTATCACAGATACGCAGTATTTT
TRBV15	-	TRBJ1-4	-	CATSKSKGGGEKLFF	TGTGCCACCAGCAAGTCCAAAGGGGGAGGCGAAAAACTGTTTTTT
TRBV2	-	TRBJ2-6	-	CASGVRGAGANVLTF	TGTGCCAGCGGCGTCAGGGGCGCTGGGGCCAACGTCCTGACTTTC
TRBV5-1	-	TRBJ1-2	once	CASSHEGQRRIGYTF	TGCGCCAGCAGCCACGAGGGTCAGAGAAGAATAGGATACACCTTC
TRBV7-3	TRBD1	TRBJ1-1	few	CASSLQGAWTEAFF	TGTGCCAGCAGCTTACAGGGGGCTTGGACTGAAGCTTTCTTT
TRBV18	-	TRBJ1-4	-	CASSPSRDEKLFF	TGTGCCAGCTCACCATCGAGGGACGAAAAACTGTTTTTT
TRBV25-1	TRBD1	TRBJ2-7	-	CATAGTGYYEQYF	TGTGCCACCGCCGGGACAGGTTACTACGAGCAGTACTTC
TRBV18	-	TRBJ1-2	-	CASSPEAPETGGYTF	TGTGCCAGCTCACCAGAGGCCCCAGAAACAGGTGGCTACACCTTC
TRBV6-1	-	TRBJ2-7	-	CASSESRRAGDTYEQYF	TGTGCCAGCAGTGAATCGAGGAGGGCTGGGGACACCTACGAGCAGTACTTC